These T cell receptor beta chains were read from a single sample in a study of CD8+CD57+ T cells in acquired aplastic anemia. TCRdb reprocessed the reads with MiXCR, giving one entry per CDR3 protein. Of 150,000 to 200,000 distinct CDR3 sequences detected, roughly 48% appear once; the ten largest clones hold more than 30%. Sequences were obtained from sorted CD4+, CD8+, or CD8+CD57+ T cells (not recorded which) from PBMCs. The receptor source for this set is a human donor with aplastic anemia. CDR3s include the opening cysteine and the closing phenylalanine or tryptophan. The D gene is left open where the match is weak. A row's size may be missing; if present it is once, few, many or a size class.

cdr3_length: 16; clone_size: many; j_call: TRBJ2-7; d_call: -; v_call: TRBV30; cdr3_nt: TGTGCCTGGAGTCATCTTGGGGACCGCCCCGGGTACGAGCAGTACTTC; cdr3_aa: CAWSHLGDRPGYEQYF
cdr3_length: 16; clone_size: many; j_call: TRBJ2-7; d_call: TRBD2; v_call: TRBV14; cdr3_nt: TGTGCCAGCAGCCAAGGGGAGGGCCTTTATCCCTACGAGCAGTACTTC; cdr3_aa: CASSQGEGLYPYEQYF
cdr3_length: 14; clone_size: once; j_call: TRBJ2-5; d_call: -; v_call: TRBV7-9; cdr3_nt: TGTGCCAGCAGTGATACAGGCGTCCAAGAGACCCAGTACTTC; cdr3_aa: CASSDTGVQETQYF
cdr3_length: 16; clone_size: many; j_call: TRBJ2-7; d_call: -; v_call: TRBV4-1; cdr3_nt: TGCGCCAGCAGCTACCCCCCGGACCATTCTCCCTACGAGCAGTACTTC; cdr3_aa: CASSYPPDHSPYEQYF
cdr3_length: 12; clone_size: -; j_call: TRBJ1-2; d_call: -; v_call: TRBV20-1; cdr3_nt: TGCAGTGCCCCGTTTTCTTTCGGTGGCTACACCTTC; cdr3_aa: CSAPFSFGGYTF
cdr3_length: 14; clone_size: -; j_call: TRBJ2-7; d_call: TRBD1; v_call: TRBV25-1; cdr3_nt: TGTGCCAGCAGTGGAGGACAGGGGGACTACGAGCAGTACTTC; cdr3_aa: CASSGGQGDYEQYF
cdr3_length: 13; clone_size: -; j_call: TRBJ2-1; d_call: -; v_call: TRBV10-3; cdr3_nt: TGTGCCATCGGTCTTAGCGGCTTGAATGAGCAGTTCTTC; cdr3_aa: CAIGLSGLNEQFF
cdr3_length: 14; clone_size: few; j_call: TRBJ1-1; d_call: -; v_call: TRBV10-3; cdr3_nt: TGTGCCATCACCGGGGGTGGGGGAATCGCTGAAGCTTTCTTT; cdr3_aa: CAITGGGGIAEAFF
cdr3_length: 14; clone_size: -; j_call: TRBJ2-7; d_call: TRBD2; v_call: TRBV20-1; cdr3_nt: TGCAGTGCTACTGAACCGGGACTATTCTACGAGCAGTACTTC; cdr3_aa: CSATEPGLFYEQYF
cdr3_length: 14; clone_size: -; j_call: TRBJ2-1; d_call: TRBD2; v_call: TRBV10-2; cdr3_nt: TGCGCCAGCAGGTCGGGCGGGAGCATCATAGAGCAGTTCTTC; cdr3_aa: CASRSGGSIIEQFF
cdr3_length: 14; clone_size: few; j_call: TRBJ1-4; d_call: TRBD1; v_call: TRBV4-1; cdr3_nt: TGCGCCAGCAGCCAAGACGGGGGACAGGAAAAACTGTTTTTT; cdr3_aa: CASSQDGGQEKLFF
cdr3_length: 15; clone_size: -; j_call: TRBJ2-3; d_call: TRBD2; v_call: TRBV11-2; cdr3_nt: TGTGCCAGCAGCTTTCGGGGGGGCCGGACAGATACGCAGTATTTT; cdr3_aa: CASSFRGGRTDTQYF
cdr3_length: 14; clone_size: -; j_call: TRBJ1-1; d_call: TRBD1; v_call: TRBV7-8; cdr3_nt: TGTGCCAGCAGCTTGACAGGGAGAAGCGGTGAAGCTTTCTTT; cdr3_aa: CASSLTGRSGEAFF
cdr3_length: 14; clone_size: -; j_call: TRBJ1-2; d_call: TRBD1; v_call: TRBV20-1; cdr3_nt: TGCAGTGCTAGTTGGGACAGGGTAGCCTATGGCTACACCTTC; cdr3_aa: CSASWDRVAYGYTF
cdr3_length: 16; clone_size: few; j_call: TRBJ2-1; d_call: TRBD1; v_call: TRBV12-3/TRBV12-4; cdr3_nt: TGTGCCAGCAGTTTTACGACAGGGGGCGTTTACAATGAGCAGTTCTTC; cdr3_aa: CASSFTTGGVYNEQFF
cdr3_length: 15; clone_size: many; j_call: TRBJ1-2; d_call: TRBD1; v_call: TRBV4-3; cdr3_nt: TGCGCCAGCAGCCAGGTCAGACAGGGGGCGGGAGGCTACACCTTC; cdr3_aa: CASSQVRQGAGGYTF
cdr3_length: 14; clone_size: -; j_call: TRBJ2-7; d_call: -; v_call: TRBV20-1; cdr3_nt: TGCAGTGCTACTAGGACAGCTAGCTCCTACGAGCAGTACTTC; cdr3_aa: CSATRTASSYEQYF
cdr3_length: 13; clone_size: few; j_call: TRBJ2-2; d_call: -; v_call: TRBV10-3; cdr3_nt: TGTGCCATCGGTACCGGGGATCCCGGGGAGCTGTTTTTT; cdr3_aa: CAIGTGDPGELFF
cdr3_length: 14; clone_size: few; j_call: TRBJ1-2; d_call: TRBD1; v_call: TRBV19; cdr3_nt: TGTGCCAGTAGTATGAAGGGACAGTCAGATGGCTACACCTTC; cdr3_aa: CASSMKGQSDGYTF
cdr3_length: 14; clone_size: many; j_call: TRBJ1-1; d_call: -; v_call: TRBV7-9; cdr3_nt: TGTGCCAGCAGCCCGTCATGGGGCCACACTGAAGCTTTCTTT; cdr3_aa: CASSPSWGHTEAFF
cdr3_length: 14; clone_size: many; j_call: TRBJ2-7; d_call: -; v_call: TRBV5-4; cdr3_nt: TGTGCCAGCAGCTTGGAAGGTGGACTCTACGAGCAGTACTTC; cdr3_aa: CASSLEGGLYEQYF
cdr3_length: 14; clone_size: few; j_call: TRBJ1-2; d_call: -; v_call: TRBV3-1; cdr3_nt: TGTGCCAGCAGCCGGGGGGGACCATCCTATGGCTACACCTTC; cdr3_aa: CASSRGGPSYGYTF
cdr3_length: 13; clone_size: many; j_call: TRBJ2-5; d_call: -; v_call: TRBV24-1; cdr3_nt: TGTGCCACCAGTGATTTTAACGGAGAGATCCAGTACTTC; cdr3_aa: CATSDFNGEIQYF
cdr3_length: 13; clone_size: -; j_call: TRBJ2-5; d_call: -; v_call: TRBV29-1; cdr3_nt: TGCAGCGTTGTTTCGGTGCGAGGGGAGACCCAGTACTTC; cdr3_aa: CSVVSVRGETQYF
cdr3_length: 14; clone_size: -; j_call: TRBJ1-2; d_call: -; v_call: TRBV20-1; cdr3_nt: TGCAGTGCTACCGACCCTAGGGGGGAGAATGGCTACACCTTC; cdr3_aa: CSATDPRGENGYTF
cdr3_length: 12; clone_size: many; j_call: TRBJ2-7; d_call: TRBD1; v_call: TRBV7-9; cdr3_nt: TGTGCCAGCACCCCCGGGACAGACGAGCAGTACTTC; cdr3_aa: CASTPGTDEQYF
cdr3_length: 17; clone_size: many; j_call: TRBJ2-5; d_call: -; v_call: TRBV6-6; cdr3_nt: TGTGCCAGCAGTTACCTCCTACCCGCGAGGGGACCGGAGACCCAGTACTTC; cdr3_aa: CASSYLLPARGPETQYF
cdr3_length: 13; clone_size: many; j_call: TRBJ1-1; d_call: -; v_call: TRBV12-3/TRBV12-4; cdr3_nt: TGTGCCAGCAGTTTTGTCGGGAACACTGAAGCTTTCTTT; cdr3_aa: CASSFVGNTEAFF
cdr3_length: 11; clone_size: -; j_call: TRBJ1-2; d_call: -; v_call: TRBV10-3; cdr3_nt: TGTGCCATCACTGACACGGATGTTTACACCTTC; cdr3_aa: CAITDTDVYTF
cdr3_length: 16; clone_size: many; j_call: TRBJ2-1; d_call: -; v_call: TRBV9; cdr3_nt: TGTGCCAGCAGCTGGAAAGAGGGTGATGGCTACAATGAGCAGTTCTTC; cdr3_aa: CASSWKEGDGYNEQFF
cdr3_length: 14; clone_size: many; j_call: TRBJ2-1; d_call: -; v_call: TRBV7-2; cdr3_nt: TGTGCCAGCAGCTTACTACTAGGCTACAATGAGCAGTTCTTC; cdr3_aa: CASSLLLGYNEQFF
cdr3_length: 13; clone_size: -; j_call: TRBJ1-6; d_call: -; v_call: TRBV19; cdr3_nt: TGTGCCAGTAGTGCACGGGATTTTTCACCCCTCCACTTT; cdr3_aa: CASSARDFSPLHF
cdr3_length: 16; clone_size: medium-sized; j_call: TRBJ2-3; d_call: TRBD1; v_call: TRBV7-9; cdr3_nt: TGTGCCAGCAGCGAGGCAGGGGGCAAGCAAGGAGATACGCAGTATTTT; cdr3_aa: CASSEAGGKQGDTQYF
cdr3_length: 14; clone_size: -; j_call: TRBJ2-7; d_call: -; v_call: TRBV6-1; cdr3_nt: TGTGCCAGCAAGGGGTCAAAAGTCATCTACGAGCAGTACTTC; cdr3_aa: CASKGSKVIYEQYF
cdr3_length: 15; clone_size: -; j_call: TRBJ2-1; d_call: TRBD2; v_call: TRBV15; cdr3_nt: TGTGCCACCAGCCTTAGCGGGAGGATCAACAATGAGCAGTTCTTC; cdr3_aa: CATSLSGRINNEQFF
cdr3_length: 18; clone_size: many; j_call: TRBJ2-7; d_call: TRBD2; v_call: TRBV2; cdr3_nt: TGTGCCAGCCACATACCGGGACTAGCGGGAGGGCCCCGCTACGAGCAGTACTTC; cdr3_aa: CASHIPGLAGGPRYEQYF
cdr3_length: 18; clone_size: -; j_call: TRBJ1-2; d_call: -; v_call: TRBV5-1; cdr3_nt: TGCGCCAGCAGCTTATCAGGACAAAGTCTGGGTGCTAACTATGGCTACACCTTC; cdr3_aa: CASSLSGQSLGANYGYTF
cdr3_length: 13; clone_size: -; j_call: TRBJ2-7; d_call: TRBD2; v_call: TRBV20-1; cdr3_nt: TGCAGTGCTAGTATAGCGGGGGAGAGAGAGCAGTACTTC; cdr3_aa: CSASIAGEREQYF
cdr3_length: 13; clone_size: many; j_call: TRBJ2-7; d_call: TRBD1; v_call: TRBV6-1; cdr3_nt: TGTGCCAGCACAACAGGGGTTTCCTACGAGCAGTACTTC; cdr3_aa: CASTTGVSYEQYF
cdr3_length: 13; clone_size: few; j_call: TRBJ2-5; d_call: TRBD2; v_call: TRBV7-9; cdr3_nt: TGTGCCAGCAGCGCGGGGGTAGAAGAGACCCAGTACTTC; cdr3_aa: CASSAGVEETQYF
cdr3_length: 12; clone_size: once; j_call: TRBJ1-1; d_call: -; v_call: TRBV2; cdr3_nt: TGTGTCAGCAGTGGGGGACAACAGAAAGCTTTCTTT; cdr3_aa: CVSSGGQQKAFF
cdr3_length: 14; clone_size: many; j_call: TRBJ2-3; d_call: -; v_call: TRBV12-3/TRBV12-4; cdr3_nt: TGTGCCAGCAGTTCCGACCGGGCCGAGGATACGCAGTATTTT; cdr3_aa: CASSSDRAEDTQYF
cdr3_length: 16; clone_size: -; j_call: TRBJ2-2; d_call: TRBD1; v_call: TRBV24-1; cdr3_nt: TGTGCCACCAGTGATTCGAGCAGGGGGTGGGCCGGGGAGCTGTTTTTT; cdr3_aa: CATSDSSRGWAGELFF
cdr3_length: 14; clone_size: few; j_call: TRBJ2-3; d_call: -; v_call: TRBV3-1; cdr3_nt: TGTGCCAGCAGCCTCGGGACCCACGGGGATACGCAGTATTTT; cdr3_aa: CASSLGTHGDTQYF
cdr3_length: 15; clone_size: many; j_call: TRBJ2-5; d_call: -; v_call: TRBV27; cdr3_nt: TGTGCCAGCAGTTTATCCTGGCTCTTATGGGAGACCCAGTACTTC; cdr3_aa: CASSLSWLLWETQYF
cdr3_length: 14; clone_size: few; j_call: TRBJ2-7; d_call: -; v_call: TRBV28; cdr3_nt: TGTGCCAGCAGTTTATGGGGGGTGTCTCACGAGCAGTACTTC; cdr3_aa: CASSLWGVSHEQYF
cdr3_length: 15; clone_size: -; j_call: TRBJ1-5; d_call: -; v_call: TRBV2; cdr3_nt: TGTGCCAGCAGTGAAAATACAGGGAGCAATCAGCCCCAGCATTTT; cdr3_aa: CASSENTGSNQPQHF
cdr3_length: 14; clone_size: many; j_call: TRBJ2-7; d_call: TRBD1; v_call: TRBV6-1; cdr3_nt: TGTGCCAGCAGTGAGGGACAGGACTCCTACGAGCAGTACTTC; cdr3_aa: CASSEGQDSYEQYF
cdr3_length: 13; clone_size: many; j_call: TRBJ1-5; d_call: -; v_call: TRBV7-3; cdr3_nt: TGTGCCAGCAGCCGGGGTCGCCGCCGGACCCAGCATTTT; cdr3_aa: CASSRGRRRTQHF
cdr3_length: 15; clone_size: many; j_call: TRBJ1-1; d_call: TRBD1; v_call: TRBV24-1; cdr3_nt: TGTGCCACCAGTGATCAGACAGGGGGTGACACTGAAGCTTTCTTT; cdr3_aa: CATSDQTGGDTEAFF
cdr3_length: 11; clone_size: many; j_call: TRBJ2-7; d_call: -; v_call: TRBV7-9; cdr3_nt: TGTGCCAGCAGTTTGAACTACGAGCAGTACTTC; cdr3_aa: CASSLNYEQYF